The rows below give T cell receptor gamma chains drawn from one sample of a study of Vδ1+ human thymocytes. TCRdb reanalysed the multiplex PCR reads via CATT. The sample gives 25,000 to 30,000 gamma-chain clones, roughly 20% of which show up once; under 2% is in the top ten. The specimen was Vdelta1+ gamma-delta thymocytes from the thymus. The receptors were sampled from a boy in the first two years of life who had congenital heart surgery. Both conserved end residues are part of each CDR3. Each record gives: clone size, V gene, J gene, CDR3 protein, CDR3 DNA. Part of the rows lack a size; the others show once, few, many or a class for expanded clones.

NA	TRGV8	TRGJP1	CATWDRGWGTGWFKIF	TGTGCCACCTGGGATAGAGGCTGGGGCACTGGTTGGTTCAAGATATTT
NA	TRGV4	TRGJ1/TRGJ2	CATWDGPEGANYYKKLF	TGTGCCACCTGGGATGGGCCGGAGGGGGCAAATTATTATAAGAAACTCTTT
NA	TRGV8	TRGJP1	CATWDRWWFKIF	TGTGCCACCTGGGATAGGTGGTGGTTCAAGATATTT
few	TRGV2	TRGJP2	CATWDSDWIKTF	TGTGCCACCTGGGACTCTGATTGGATCAAGACGTTT
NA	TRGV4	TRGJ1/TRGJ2	CATWEDQIYYKKLF	TGTGCCACCTGGGAAGACCAGATTTATTATAAGAAACTCTTT
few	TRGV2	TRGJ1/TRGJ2	CATWTHKGKKLF	TGTGCCACCTGGACACACAAGGGTAAGAAACTCTTT
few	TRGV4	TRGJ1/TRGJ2	CATWDGLKKKLF	TGTGCCACCTGGGATGGGCTGAAGAAGAAACTCTTT
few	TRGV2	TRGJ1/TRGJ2	CATWDGPTYKKLF	TGTGCCACCTGGGACGGGCCAACCTATAAGAAACTCTTT
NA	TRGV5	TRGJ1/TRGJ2	CATWDVPSYYKKLF	TGTGCCACCTGGGACGTTCCCTCTTATTATAAGAAACTCTTT
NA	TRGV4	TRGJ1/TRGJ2	CATWEEGPYYKKLF	TGTGCCACCTGGGAAGAGGGTCCTTATTATAAGAAACTCTTT
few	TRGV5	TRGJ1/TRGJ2	CATWVGGYKKLF	TGTGCCACCTGGGTAGGAGGTTATAAGAAACTCTTT
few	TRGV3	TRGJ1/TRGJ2	CATSRYYKKLF	TGTGCCACCTCCAGATATTATAAGAAACTCTTT
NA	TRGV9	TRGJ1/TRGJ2	CALWGSNKLNYYKKLF	TGTGCCTTGTGGGGGTCAAACAAACTGAATTATTATAAGAAACTCTTT
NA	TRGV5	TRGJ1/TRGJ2	CATWDRRTEKLF	TGTGCCACCTGGGACAGGCGAACGGAGAAACTCTTT
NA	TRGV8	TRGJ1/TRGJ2	CATWDSGDYYKKLF	TGTGCCACCTGGGATAGTGGAGATTATTATAAGAAACTCTTT